The T cell receptor (beta chain) described here comes from a study of blood T cell repertoires in COVID-19. Original handling: Counts of nucleated cells, estimated from reference gene primer amplification, were obtained. Clones were read by immunoSEQ multiplex PCR, and TCRdb kept only the in-frame ones, dropping some. V and J calls and clone size are given by that table; D and trimming were obtained from the DNA. The data contain about 46,000 clones, about 83% of them seen just once; the ten biggest clones take up over 5%. Notes on this clone: The sample contains more than one DNA sequence encoding this CDR3.

The CDR3 loop spans 15 amino acids. Germline CDR1 reads MNHEY; CDR2 reads SVGAGI. V lost 4 bases and J lost 1; bases outside the gene matches: 3. This TCR was sampled from a woman aged 80 or older with acute or convalescent COVID-19. V is TRBV6-5 and J is TRBJ1-5, with 8 bases matching TRBD1. Sequenced input: peripheral blood. The CDR3 region has the DNA TGTGCCAGCAGTTCCGACAGGGGCAGCAATCAGCCCCAGCATTTT. Its translation is CASSSDRGSNQPQHF.